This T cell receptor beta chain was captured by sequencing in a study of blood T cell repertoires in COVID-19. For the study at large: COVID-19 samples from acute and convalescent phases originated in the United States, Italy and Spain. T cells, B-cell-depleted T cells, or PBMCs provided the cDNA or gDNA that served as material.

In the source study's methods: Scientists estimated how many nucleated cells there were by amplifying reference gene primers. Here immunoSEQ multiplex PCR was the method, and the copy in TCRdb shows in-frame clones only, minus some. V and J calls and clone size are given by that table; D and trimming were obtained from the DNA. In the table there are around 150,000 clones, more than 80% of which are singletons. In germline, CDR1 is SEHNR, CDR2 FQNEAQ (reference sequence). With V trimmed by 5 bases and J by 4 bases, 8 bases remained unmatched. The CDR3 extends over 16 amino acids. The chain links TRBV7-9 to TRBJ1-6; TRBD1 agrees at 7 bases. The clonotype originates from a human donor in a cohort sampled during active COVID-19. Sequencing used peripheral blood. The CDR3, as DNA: TGTGCCAGCAGCGTGACAGGGTTGTCGTATAATTCACCCCTCCACTTT. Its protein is CASSVTGLSYNSPLHF. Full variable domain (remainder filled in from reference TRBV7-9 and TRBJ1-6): DTGVSQNPRHKITKRGQNVTFRCDPISEHNRLYWYRQTLGQGPEFLTYFQNEAQLEKSRLLSDRFSAERPKGSFSTLEIQRTEQGDSAMYLCASSVTGLSYNSPLHFGNGTRLTVT.